This T cell receptor (beta chain) was profiled in a study of blood T cell repertoires in COVID-19. This table comes from immunoSEQ multiplex PCR, and its TCRdb copy is limited to in-frame clones, with some not included. This sample yields tens of thousands of clones, of which roughly 86% are seen a single time; over 6.5% belongs to the top ten. With 2 bases removed from V and 2 bases from J, the gap between germline ends came to 26 bases. The CDR3 length is 20 residues. The chain is built from TRBV23-1 and TRBJ2-3, with D perhaps TRBD2 (7 bases). TRBV23-1 is identified as an open reading frame with a role that is uncertain. This clonotype was obtained from a man between 60 and 70 years old with active COVID-19. Sequenced: peripheral blood. The CDR3 nucleotides read TGCGCCAGCAGTCAAATCGGGGGCCTTAGCGGGCAGCCCATCACAGATACGCAGTATTTT. Protein: CASSQIGGLSGQPITDTQYF.